This TCR beta chain was retrieved from a study of blood T cells in healthy people across ages. Combining a sample-barcoded 5' primer with a J-beta primer mix, a second PCR ran for roughly 7 to 12 cycles. All cDNA molecules were each tagged by a template-switch adaptor with 12 random nucleotides. TCRdb used MiXCR to reprocess the 5' RACE reads, holding one entry per CDR3 protein. Among some 730,000 distinct CDR3 sequences listed, approximately 22% were seen once. Study conclusions and caveats: Strongly correlated with naive T cell percentage was TCR beta diversity.

V lost 4 bases and J lost 0, with 10 bases in between. Per germline, CDR1 SGHTA and CDR2 FQGTGA. The CDR3 has 15 amino acids. In regard to this clonotype: Its antigen remains unidentified.

The V gene is TRBV7-3, the J gene TRBJ2-1; the D is unclear. This receptor was taken from a man between 65 and 85 years old in good health. Source material: blood. The CDR3 DNA reads TGTGCCAGCAGCTCCGGACCGTACTCCTACAATGAGCAGTTCTTC. This encodes CASSSGPYSYNEQFF. The full variable domain, rest sourced from reference TRBV7-3 and TRBJ2-1, is GAGVSQTPSNKVTEKGKYVELRCDPISGHTALYWYRQSLGQGPEFLIYFQGTGAADDSGLPNDRFFAVRPEGSVSTLKIQRTERGDSAVYLCASSSGPYSYNEQFFGPGTRLTVL.